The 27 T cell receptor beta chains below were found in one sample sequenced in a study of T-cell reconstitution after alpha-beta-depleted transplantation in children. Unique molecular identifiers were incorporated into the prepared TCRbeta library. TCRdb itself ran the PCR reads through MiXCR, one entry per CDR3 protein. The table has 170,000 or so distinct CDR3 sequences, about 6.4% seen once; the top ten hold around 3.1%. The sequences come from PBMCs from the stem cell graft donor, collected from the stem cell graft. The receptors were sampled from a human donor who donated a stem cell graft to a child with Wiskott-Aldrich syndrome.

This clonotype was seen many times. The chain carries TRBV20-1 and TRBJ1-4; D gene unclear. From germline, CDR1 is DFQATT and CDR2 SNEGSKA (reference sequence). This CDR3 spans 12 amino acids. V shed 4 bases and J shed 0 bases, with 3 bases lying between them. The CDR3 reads CSAKSTNEKLFF. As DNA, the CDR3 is TGCAGTGCTAAATCAACTAATGAAAAACTGTTTTTT.

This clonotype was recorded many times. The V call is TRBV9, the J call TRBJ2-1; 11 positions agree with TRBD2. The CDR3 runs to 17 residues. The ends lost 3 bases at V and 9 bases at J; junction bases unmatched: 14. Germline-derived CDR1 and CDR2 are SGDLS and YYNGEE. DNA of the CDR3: TGTGCCAGCAGCGCCGGCCTACTAGCGGGAGTCGATGGTGAGCAGTTCTTC. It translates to CASSAGLLAGVDGEQFF.

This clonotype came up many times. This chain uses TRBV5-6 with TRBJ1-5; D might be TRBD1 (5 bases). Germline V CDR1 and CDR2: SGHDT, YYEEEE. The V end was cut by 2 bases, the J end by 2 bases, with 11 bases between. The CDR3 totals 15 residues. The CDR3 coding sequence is TGTGCCAGCAGCTTTCGGGGGGTAGGCAATCAGCCCCAGCATTTT. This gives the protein CASSFRGVGNQPQHF. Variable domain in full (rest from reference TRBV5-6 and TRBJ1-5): DAGVTQSPTHLIKTRGQQVTLRCSPKSGHDTVSWYQQALGQGPQFIFQYYEEEERQRGNFPDRFSGHQFPNYSSELNVNALLLGDSALYLCASSFRGVGNQPQHFGDGTRLSIL.

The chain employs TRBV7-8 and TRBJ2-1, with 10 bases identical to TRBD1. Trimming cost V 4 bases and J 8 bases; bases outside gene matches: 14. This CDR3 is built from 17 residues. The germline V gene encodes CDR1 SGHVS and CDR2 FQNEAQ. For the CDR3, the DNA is TGTGCCAGCAGCTCCGTGAGAAGGGGACAGGGGTCGTATGAGCAGTTCTTC. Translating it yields CASSSVRRGQGSYEQFF.

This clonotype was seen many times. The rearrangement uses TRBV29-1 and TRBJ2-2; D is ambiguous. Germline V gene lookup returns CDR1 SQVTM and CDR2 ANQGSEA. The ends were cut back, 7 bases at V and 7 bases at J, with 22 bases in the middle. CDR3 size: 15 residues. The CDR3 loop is CSANLGAFGIGELFF. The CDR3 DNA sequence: TGCAGCGCCAACCTCGGTGCCTTTGGGATCGGGGAGCTGTTTTTT.

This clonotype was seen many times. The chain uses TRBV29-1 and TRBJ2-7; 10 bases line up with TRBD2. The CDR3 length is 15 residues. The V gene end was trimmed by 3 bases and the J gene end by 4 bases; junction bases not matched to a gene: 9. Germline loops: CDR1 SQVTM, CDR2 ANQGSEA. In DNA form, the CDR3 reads TGCAGCGTTGAGAGGCTAGCGGGAGTGGGTTACGAGCAGTACTTC. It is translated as CSVERLAGVGYEQYF.

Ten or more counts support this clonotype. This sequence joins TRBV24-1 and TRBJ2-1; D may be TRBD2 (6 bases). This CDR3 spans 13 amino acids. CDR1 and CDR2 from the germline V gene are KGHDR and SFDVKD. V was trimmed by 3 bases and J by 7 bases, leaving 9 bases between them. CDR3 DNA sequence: TGTGCCACCAGTGATCCTGGGAGGAATGAGCAGTTCTTC. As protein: CATSDPGRNEQFF.

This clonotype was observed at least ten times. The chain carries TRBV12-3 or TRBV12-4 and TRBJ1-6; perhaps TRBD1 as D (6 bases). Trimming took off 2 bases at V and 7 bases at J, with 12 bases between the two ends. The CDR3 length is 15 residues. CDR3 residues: CASSLTRQENSPLHF. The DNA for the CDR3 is TGTGCCAGCAGTTTAACGCGACAGGAAAATTCACCCCTCCACTTT.

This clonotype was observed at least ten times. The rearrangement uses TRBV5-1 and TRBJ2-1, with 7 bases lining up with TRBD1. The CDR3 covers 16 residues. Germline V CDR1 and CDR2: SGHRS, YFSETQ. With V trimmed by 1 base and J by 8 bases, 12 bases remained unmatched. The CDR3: CASSLWAPTGADEQFF. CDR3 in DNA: TGCGCCAGCAGCTTGTGGGCCCCAACAGGGGCCGATGAGCAGTTCTTC.

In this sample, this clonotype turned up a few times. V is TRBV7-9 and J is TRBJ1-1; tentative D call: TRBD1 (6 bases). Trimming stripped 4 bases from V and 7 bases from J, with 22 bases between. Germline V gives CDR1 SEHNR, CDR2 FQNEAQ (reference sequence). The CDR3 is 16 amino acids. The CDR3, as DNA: TGTGCCAGCAGCTCTTGGGCTACAACAGGGTCTGTTGAAGCTTTCTTT. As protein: CASSSWATTGSVEAFF.

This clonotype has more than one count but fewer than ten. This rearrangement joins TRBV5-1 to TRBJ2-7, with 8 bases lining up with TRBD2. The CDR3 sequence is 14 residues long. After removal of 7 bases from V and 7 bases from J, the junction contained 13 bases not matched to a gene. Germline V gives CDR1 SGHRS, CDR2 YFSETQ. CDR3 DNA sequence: TGCGCCAGCCGTACTAGCGGTACCTTACGAGAGCAGTACTTC. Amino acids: CASRTSGTLREQYF.

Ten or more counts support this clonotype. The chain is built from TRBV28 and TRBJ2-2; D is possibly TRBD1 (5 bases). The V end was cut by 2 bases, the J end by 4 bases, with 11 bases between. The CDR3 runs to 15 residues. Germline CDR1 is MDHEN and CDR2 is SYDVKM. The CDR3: CASSLVRVSTGELFF. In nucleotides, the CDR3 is TGTGCCAGCAGTTTAGTCAGGGTTAGCACCGGGGAGCTGTTTTTT.

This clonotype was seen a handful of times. CDR3 sequence: CASSQQQGTYNEQFF. CDR3 in DNA: TGCGCCAGCAGTCAACAACAGGGAACCTACAATGAGCAGTTCTTC. The V call is TRBV23-1, the J call TRBJ2-1; perhaps TRBD1 as D (6 bases). TRBV23-1 is recorded as an ORF, its role being uncertain. This CDR3 is built from 15 residues. Trimming stripped 2 bases from V and 2 bases from J, with 10 bases between.

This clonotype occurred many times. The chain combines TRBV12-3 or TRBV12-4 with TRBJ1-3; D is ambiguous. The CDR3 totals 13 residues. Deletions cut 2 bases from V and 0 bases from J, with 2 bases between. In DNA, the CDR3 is TGTGCCAGCAGTTTATTCTCTGGAAACACCATATATTTT. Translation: CASSLFSGNTIYF.

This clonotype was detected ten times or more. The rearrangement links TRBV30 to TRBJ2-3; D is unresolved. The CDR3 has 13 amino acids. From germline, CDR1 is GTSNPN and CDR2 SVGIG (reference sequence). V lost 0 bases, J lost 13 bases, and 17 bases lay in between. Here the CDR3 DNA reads TGTGCCTGGAGTGTACTGGGAACAGCCCGAAAGTATTTT. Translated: CAWSVLGTARKYF.

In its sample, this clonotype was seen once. The CDR3 DNA sequence: TGTGCCAGCAGAGGGCAGGGTTTAGGAACTGAAGCTTTCTTT. It encodes CASRGQGLGTEAFF. V is TRBV6-1 and J is TRBJ1-1; D is possibly TRBD1 (5 bases). The CDR3 length is 14 residues. Germline values: CDR1 MNHNS, CDR2 SASEGT. V was trimmed by 6 bases and J by 5 bases, leaving 16 bases between them.

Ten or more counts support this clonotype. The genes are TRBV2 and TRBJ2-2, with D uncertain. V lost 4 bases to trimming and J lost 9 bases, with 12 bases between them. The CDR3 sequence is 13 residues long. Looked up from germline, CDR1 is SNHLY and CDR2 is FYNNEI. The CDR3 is CASSAGQTRELFF. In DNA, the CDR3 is TGTGCCAGCAGTGCCGGTCAGACCAGGGAGCTGTTTTTT.

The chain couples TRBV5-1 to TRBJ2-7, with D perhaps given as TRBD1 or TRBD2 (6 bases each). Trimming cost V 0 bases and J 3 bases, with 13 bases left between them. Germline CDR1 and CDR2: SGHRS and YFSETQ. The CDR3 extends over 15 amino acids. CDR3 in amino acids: CASSLGGRGFYEQYF. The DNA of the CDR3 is TGCGCCAGCAGCTTGGGGGGGCGGGGATTCTACGAGCAGTACTTC.

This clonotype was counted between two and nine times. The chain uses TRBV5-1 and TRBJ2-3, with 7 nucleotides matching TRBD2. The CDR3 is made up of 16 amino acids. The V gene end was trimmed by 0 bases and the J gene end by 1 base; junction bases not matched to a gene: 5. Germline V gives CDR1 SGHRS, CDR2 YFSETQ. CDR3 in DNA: TGCGCCAGCAGCTTGGCCCAGCGGGGCGGCACAGATACGCAGTATTTT. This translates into CASSLAQRGGTDTQYF.

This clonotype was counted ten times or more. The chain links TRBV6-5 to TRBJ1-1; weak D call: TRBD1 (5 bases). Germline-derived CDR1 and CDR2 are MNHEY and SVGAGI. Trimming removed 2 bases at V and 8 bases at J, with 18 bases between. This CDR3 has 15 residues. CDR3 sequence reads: CASSYGAAEKTEAFF. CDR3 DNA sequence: TGTGCCAGCAGTTACGGGGCCGCAGAAAAAACGGAAGCTTTCTTT.

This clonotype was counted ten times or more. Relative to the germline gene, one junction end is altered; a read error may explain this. For the CDR3, the DNA is TGCGCCAGCACCTTGAATTTGTTGGAGACCCAGTACTTC. It codes for CASTLNLLETQYF. This chain joins TRBV5-1 and TRBJ2-5; D is undetermined. The CDR3 is 13 amino acids. CDR1 is SGHRS and CDR2 is YFSETQ in the germline V gene.

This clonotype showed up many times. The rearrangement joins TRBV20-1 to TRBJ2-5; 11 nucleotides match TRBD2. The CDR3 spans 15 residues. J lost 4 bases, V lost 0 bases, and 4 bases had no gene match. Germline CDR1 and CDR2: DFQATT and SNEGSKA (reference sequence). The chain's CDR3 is CSARELTSGGETQYF. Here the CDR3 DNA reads TGCAGTGCTAGAGAGCTAACTAGCGGGGGAGAGACCCAGTACTTC.

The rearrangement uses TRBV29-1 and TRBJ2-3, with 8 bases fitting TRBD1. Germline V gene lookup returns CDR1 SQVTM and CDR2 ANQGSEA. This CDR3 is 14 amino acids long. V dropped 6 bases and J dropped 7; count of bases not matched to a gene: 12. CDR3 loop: CSVPGQGARYTQYF. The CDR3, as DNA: TGCAGCGTCCCAGGGCAGGGGGCGCGGTATACGCAGTATTTT.

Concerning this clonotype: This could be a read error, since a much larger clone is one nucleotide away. In DNA, the CDR3 is TGTGCCATCAGTGGGGTGGCTAGCGGGGACAATGAGCAGTTCTTC. It translates to CAISGVASGDNEQFF. The chain carries TRBV10-3 and TRBJ2-1; 9 bases line up with TRBD2. Germline V CDR1 and CDR2: ENHRY, SYGVKD. V lost 4 bases and J lost 5; bases outside the gene matches: 6. The CDR3 is 15 residues long.

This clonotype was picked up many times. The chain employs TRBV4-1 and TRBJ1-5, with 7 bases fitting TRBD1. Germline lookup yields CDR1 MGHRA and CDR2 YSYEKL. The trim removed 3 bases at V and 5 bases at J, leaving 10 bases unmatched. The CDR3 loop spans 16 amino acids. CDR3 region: CASSQDQTGLDQPQHF. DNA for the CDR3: TGCGCCAGCAGCCAGGATCAGACAGGGCTAGATCAGCCCCAGCATTTT.

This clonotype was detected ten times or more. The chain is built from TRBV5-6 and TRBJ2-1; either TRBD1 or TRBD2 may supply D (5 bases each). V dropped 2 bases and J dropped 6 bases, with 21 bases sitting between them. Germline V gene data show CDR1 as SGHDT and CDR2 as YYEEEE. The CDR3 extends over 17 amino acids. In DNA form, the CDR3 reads TGTGCCAGCAGCTTTCAAGTGTTTGGGGGAAAGGGCAATGAGCAGTTCTTC. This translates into CASSFQVFGGKGNEQFF. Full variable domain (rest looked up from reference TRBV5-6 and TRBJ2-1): DAGVTQSPTHLIKTRGQQVTLRCSPKSGHDTVSWYQQALGQGPQFIFQYYEEEERQRGNFPDRFSGHQFPNYSSELNVNALLLGDSALYLCASSFQVFGGKGNEQFFGPGTRLTVL.

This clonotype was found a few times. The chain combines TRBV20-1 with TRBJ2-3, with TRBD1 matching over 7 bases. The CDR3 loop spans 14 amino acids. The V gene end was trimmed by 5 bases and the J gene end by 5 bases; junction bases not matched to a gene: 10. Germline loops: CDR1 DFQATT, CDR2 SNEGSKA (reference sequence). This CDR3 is CSALLGTELDTQYF. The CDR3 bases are TGCAGTGCTCTTCTCGGGACAGAATTAGATACGCAGTATTTT.